This passage covers 27 T cell receptor beta chains from one sample sequenced in a study of blood T cell repertoires in COVID-19. Sequencing was performed with immunoSEQ multiplex PCR; in TCRdb, only in-frame clones are kept and a portion is missing. The repertoire holds hundreds of thousands of clones, with about 93% as singletons. Specimen: peripheral blood. The receptors were sampled from a woman aged 18-29 years who had recovered from COVID-19.

The chain employs TRBV24-1 and TRBJ2-1; weak D call: TRBD1 (6 bases). Germline CDR1 and CDR2: KGHDR and SFDVKD. V was cut by 7 bases and J by 4 bases, with 13 bases left in between. This CDR3 has 14 residues. Here the CDR3 DNA reads TGTGCCACCAGCACAGAAAGGGGGTACAATGAGCAGTTCTTC. It encodes CATSTERGYNEQFF.

Only one count was recorded for this clone. The chain couples TRBV19 to TRBJ2-1; 8 positions match TRBD1. The CDR3 contains 15 residues. Germline V CDR1 and CDR2: LNHDA, SQIVND (reference sequence). With 7 bases clipped from V and 6 bases from J, the junction kept 11 bases outside the gene matches. The CDR3 sequence is CASNEDRVGFNEQFF. For the CDR3, the DNA is TGTGCCAGTAACGAGGACAGGGTGGGGTTCAATGAGCAGTTCTTC.

Comment on this clone: The same CDR3 can be traced to other DNA sequences in this sample. The V and J genes are TRBV5-4 and TRBJ1-4; D might be TRBD1 (6 bases). V was pared by 2 bases and J by 8 bases, with 10 bases between. The CDR3 totals 13 residues. Germline V CDR1 and CDR2: SGHNT, YYREEE (reference sequence). The CDR3 bases are TGTGCCAGCAGCTTACAGGGAGGGGAAAAACTGTTTTTT. It specifies CASSLQGGEKLFF.

V usage is TRBV12-3 or TRBV12-4 and J usage is TRBJ1-6, with no clear D. The V end was cut by 5 bases, the J end by 8 bases, with 4 bases between. There are 11 residues in the CDR3. CDR3 nucleotide sequence: TGTGCCAGCAGTGGGCATTCACCCCTCCACTTT. Protein: CASSGHSPLHF.

The V and J genes are TRBV19 and TRBJ1-1; no definite D call. The CDR3 loop spans 13 amino acids. V shed 5 bases and J shed 1 base, with 8 bases lying between them. From germline, CDR1 is LNHDA and CDR2 SQIVND (reference sequence). The CDR3 sequence is CASSEQTNTEAFF. The CDR3, as DNA: TGTGCCAGTAGTGAACAGACGAACACTGAAGCTTTCTTT. The full variable domain, its missing parts supplied by reference TRBV19 and TRBJ1-1, is DGGITQSPKYLFRKEGQNVTLSCEQNLNHDAMYWYRQDPGQGLRLIYYSQIVNDFQKGDIAEGYSVSREKKESFPLTVTSAQKNPTAFYLCASSEQTNTEAFFGQGTRLTVV.

This chain uses TRBV15 with TRBJ1-5; D remains ambiguous. The germline gives CDR1 LNHNV, CDR2 YYDKDF (reference sequence). Trimming shortened V by 1 base and J by 0 bases, and 10 bases separated the two germline ends. This CDR3 region has 16 residues. The CDR3 is CATSRGKIYSNQPQHF. The CDR3 region has the DNA TGTGCCACCAGCAGAGGCAAGATCTATAGCAATCAGCCCCAGCATTTT. The whole variable domain, remainder taken from reference TRBV15 and TRBJ1-5, is DAMVIQNPRYQVTQFGKPVTLSCSQTLNHNVMYWYQQKSSQAPKLLFHYYDKDFNNEADTPDNFQSRRPNTSFCFLDIRSPGLGDTAMYLCATSRGKIYSNQPQHFGDGTRLSIL.

This chain links TRBV4-2 with TRBJ2-1; the match to TRBD2 covers 8 bases. The V gene end was trimmed by 1 base and the J gene end by 0 bases; junction bases not matched to a gene: 11. Per germline, CDR1 LGHNA and CDR2 YNFKEQ. The CDR3 covers 19 residues. CDR3 loop: CASSQVTSGPAGSYNEQFF. Written as DNA, the CDR3 is TGTGCCAGCAGCCAAGTTACTAGCGGCCCAGCGGGCTCCTACAATGAGCAGTTCTTC.

J is TRBJ2-2 and V is TRBV7-6; tentatively, D is TRBD2 (5 bases). Germline V gene sequence: CDR1 SGHVS, CDR2 FNYEAQ. This CDR3 spans 15 amino acids. V was cut by 3 bases and J by 2 bases, with 10 bases left in between. CDR3 amino acids: CASSFADYNTGELFF. CDR3 DNA: TGTGCCAGCAGCTTCGCCGACTACAACACCGGGGAGCTGTTTTTT.

In nucleotides, the CDR3 is TGTGCCAGCAGCGAGACAGGGGCAATAGAAAAACTGTTTTTT. It is translated as CASSETGAIEKLFF. V is TRBV7-9 and J is TRBJ1-4, with 8 bases lining up with TRBD1. Germline V gene sequence: CDR1 SEHNR, CDR2 FQNEAQ (reference sequence). This CDR3 contains 14 residues. V lost 5 bases to trimming and J lost 8 bases; unmatched junction nucleotides: 7. The complete variable domain, with remaining parts taken from reference TRBV7-9 and TRBJ1-4, reads DTGVSQNPRHKITKRGQNVTFRCDPISEHNRLYWYRQTLGQGPEFLTYFQNEAQLEKSRLLSDRFSAERPKGSFSTLEIQRTEQGDSAMYLCASSETGAIEKLFFGSGTQLSVL.

The V call is TRBV9, the J call TRBJ2-1, with TRBD2 as a possible D gene (6 bases). The CDR3 is 17 residues long. V lost 0 bases to trimming and J lost 5 bases, with 18 bases between them. Germline V gene lookup returns CDR1 SGDLS and CDR2 YYNGEE. CDR3 region: CASSVGGGAGLHNEQFF. CDR3 coding DNA: TGTGCCAGCAGCGTAGGAGGAGGGGCCGGGCTTCACAATGAGCAGTTCTTC.

This chain uses TRBV19 with TRBJ2-1; D not resolved. The CDR3 sequence is 12 residues long. Deletions cut 3 bases from V and 10 bases from J, with 10 bases between. The germline gives CDR1 LNHDA, CDR2 SQIVND (reference sequence). CDR3 amino acids: CASSIHVGEQFF. CDR3 sequence (DNA): TGTGCCAGTAGTATCCACGTCGGGGAGCAGTTCTTC. The full variable domain, with the rest looked up from reference TRBV19 and TRBJ2-1, is DGGITQSPKYLFRKEGQNVTLSCEQNLNHDAMYWYRQDPGQGLRLIYYSQIVNDFQKGDIAEGYSVSREKKESFPLTVTSAQKNPTAFYLCASSIHVGEQFFGPGTRLTVL.

CDR3 nucleotide sequence: TGTGCCAGCAGCTTAGGGGGGGGGACTGGCTACAATGAGCAGTTCTTC. Amino acids: CASSLGGGTGYNEQFF. The chain joins TRBV7-8 to TRBJ2-1; 7 nucleotides match TRBD2. The junction had 6 bases not matched to a gene; V was cut back by 1 base and J by 3 bases. Germline V lookup: CDR1 SGHVS, CDR2 FQNEAQ. The length of the CDR3 is 16 residues. The full variable domain, in which reference TRBV7-8 and TRBJ2-1 provide the parts outside the CDR3, is GAGVSQSPRYKVAKRGQDVALRCDPISGHVSLFWYQQALGQGPEFLTYFQNEAQLDKSGLPSDRFFAERPEGSVSTLKIQRTQQEDSAVYLCASSLGGGTGYNEQFFGPGTRLTVL.

CDR3 region: CASSHGLEGGVLGYTF. The CDR3, as DNA: TGTGCCAGCAGTCATGGGTTAGAAGGGGGCGTTTTAGGCTACACCTTC. The chain joins TRBV7-2 to TRBJ1-2; TRBD1 matches 7 bases. Per the germline V gene, CDR1 is SGHTA and CDR2 is FQGNSA. J was trimmed by 8 bases and V by 6 bases; bases with no gene match: 18. The CDR3 length is 16 residues. Full variable domain (outside the CDR3, taken from reference TRBV7-2 and TRBJ1-2): GAGVSQSPSNKVTEKGKDVELRCDPISGHTALYWYRQSLGQGLEFLIYFQGNSAPDKSGLPSDRFSAERTGGSVSTLTIQRTQQEDSAVYLCASSHGLEGGVLGYTFGSGTRLTVV.

This clone has only one observation. The chain is built from TRBV6-1 and TRBJ2-5, with D perhaps TRBD2 (5 bases). This CDR3 region has 15 residues. The germline V and J ends were trimmed by 1 base and 5 bases, with 14 bases remaining between them. Germline CDR1 MNHNS, CDR2 SASEGT. This chain's CDR3 is CASSEGLATAETQYF. The CDR3 DNA follows: TGTGCCAGCAGTGAAGGGCTAGCTACAGCGGAGACCCAGTACTTC.

The chain carries TRBV29-1 and TRBJ1-4, with 10 bases fitting TRBD1. Germline assignment: CDR1 SQVTM and CDR2 ANQGSEA. This CDR3 is 15 amino acids long. V gave up 0 bases and J gave up 6 bases; unmatched junction bases: 4. The CDR3: CSVEDYGTGDEKLFF. In DNA, the CDR3 is TGCAGCGTTGAAGATTATGGGACAGGGGATGAAAAACTGTTTTTT.

The chain is built from TRBV6-5 and TRBJ1-5; 7 bases are shared with TRBD1. This CDR3 comprises 15 residues. CDR1 is MNHEY, CDR2 SVGAGI, per germline. Trimming at V came to 5 bases and at J to 3 bases, leaving 7 bases not matched to a gene. CDR3 loop: CASSLAQGYNQPQHF. The CDR3 DNA reads TGTGCCAGCAGTCTTGCACAGGGGTACAATCAGCCCCAGCATTTT.

This rearrangement joins TRBV5-4 to TRBJ2-2, with TRBD2 matching 9 bases. Per germline, CDR1 SGHNT and CDR2 YYREEE (reference sequence). The CDR3 extends over 16 amino acids. V lost 4 bases and J lost 8; bases outside the gene matches: 12. CDR3 residues: CASSPPGLAGIGELFF. Here the CDR3 DNA reads TGTGCCAGCAGCCCGCCGGGCCTAGCGGGAATAGGGGAGCTGTTTTTT.

The V call is TRBV10-3, the J call TRBJ2-5; TRBD2 matches at 9 bases. Germline V gene lookup returns CDR1 ENHRY and CDR2 SYGVKD. The CDR3 length is 15 residues. Losses at the gene ends were 8 bases for V and 5 bases for J; bases not matched to a gene: 12. CDR3 nucleotide sequence: TGTGCCATCCACCGGCGGGAGGGCCTCGGTGAGACCCAGTACTTC. Translating it yields CAIHRREGLGETQYF.

CDR3 coding DNA: TGTGCCAGCAGCGAACCGGGACAGGGGATCTATTCTAGCACAGATACGCAGTATTTT. Encoded protein: CASSEPGQGIYSSTDTQYF. The chain has TRBV5-4 and TRBJ2-3; 10 nucleotides line up with TRBD1. This CDR3 is 19 amino acids long. Germline-derived CDR1 and CDR2 are SGHNT and YYREEE (reference sequence). V trimming: 4 bases; J trimming: 0 bases; junction bases outside the gene matches: 14.

V gene TRBV5-1 combines with J gene TRBJ2-1; 8 bases agree with TRBD1. CDR3 length: 16 amino acids. Germline assignment: CDR1 SGHRS and CDR2 YFSETQ. After removal of 3 bases from V and 0 bases from J, the junction contained 5 bases not matched to a gene. For the CDR3, the DNA is TGCGCCAGCAGCTCGGACAGGGTAATCTCCTACAATGAGCAGTTCTTC. It is translated as CASSSDRVISYNEQFF.

This chain connects TRBV7-2 to TRBJ2-2; 7 bases are shared with TRBD2. CDR1 and CDR2 (germline): SGHTA, FQGNSA. V dropped 5 bases and J dropped 2; count of bases not matched to a gene: 8. The CDR3 covers 16 residues. The CDR3 is CASSAPGGGNTGELFF. CDR3 bases: TGTGCCAGCAGCGCACCCGGCGGGGGAAACACCGGGGAGCTGTTTTTT.

V usage is TRBV11-2 and J usage is TRBJ2-1, with a weak D call TRBD1 (5 bases). CDR3 size: 14 residues. V was cut by 3 bases and J by 7 bases, with 13 bases left in between. CDR1 SGHAT and CDR2 FQNNGV come from the germline V gene. CDR3 residues: CASSFLGALNEQFF. CDR3 bases: TGTGCCAGCAGCTTCTTAGGGGCACTTAATGAGCAGTTCTTC.

This clone came up once. The chain combines TRBV6-2 or TRBV6-3 with TRBJ1-1, with 10 bases aligning to TRBD1. Germline V gene sequence: CDR1 MNHEY, CDR2 SVGEGT. V was pared by 0 bases and J by 3 bases, with 10 bases of the junction left unmatched. This CDR3 contains 18 residues. The CDR3 protein is CASSYSDKGQGRHTEAFF. CDR3 bases: TGTGCCAGCAGTTACTCGGATAAGGGACAGGGGAGGCACACTGAAGCTTTCTTT.

The chain uses TRBV7-2 and TRBJ2-1; 8 nucleotides match TRBD1. The V gene's germline CDR1 is SGHTA and CDR2 FQGNSA. This CDR3 is built from 15 residues. V shed 4 bases, J shed 4 bases, and the junction held 6 bases outside the gene matches. The CDR3 is CASSSSGTGYNEQFF. CDR3 DNA sequence: TGTGCCAGCAGCTCCTCCGGGACAGGATACAATGAGCAGTTCTTC. The whole variable domain, remainder taken from reference TRBV7-2 and TRBJ2-1, is GAGVSQSPSNKVTEKGKDVELRCDPISGHTALYWYRQSLGQGLEFLIYFQGNSAPDKSGLPSDRFSAERTGGSVSTLTIQRTQQEDSAVYLCASSSSGTGYNEQFFGPGTRLTVL.

The gene calls are TRBV7-9 and TRBJ1-3; 7 bases align to TRBD1. J lost 0 bases, V lost 4 bases, and 12 bases had no gene match. The germline gives CDR1 SEHNR, CDR2 FQNEAQ (reference sequence). The CDR3 consists of 18 residues. DNA of the CDR3: TGTGCCAGCAGCTCCCCCCGGGACAGATTAAACTCTGGAAACACCATATATTTT. It yields the protein CASSSPRDRLNSGNTIYF.

V and J are TRBV7-2 and TRBJ2-5, with D possibly matching TRBD2 (6 bases). The length of the CDR3 is 13 residues. The V end lost 8 bases, the J end lost 6 bases, and 16 bases lay between the germline ends. Looked up from germline, CDR1 is SGHTA and CDR2 is FQGNSA. CDR3 DNA: TGTGCCAGCTCCTGGGGGGAGTCGCAGACCCAGTACTTC. It codes for CASSWGESQTQYF.

This sequence joins TRBV6-1 and TRBJ1-5, with 9 bases aligning to TRBD1. The V gene end was trimmed by 4 bases and the J gene end by 2 bases; junction bases not matched to a gene: 9. CDR3 length: 17 residues. Germline V gene data show CDR1 as MNHNS and CDR2 as SASEGT. This CDR3 is CASSAYTGGSGNQPQHF. CDR3 nucleotide sequence: TGTGCCAGCAGTGCATATACAGGGGGCTCGGGCAATCAGCCCCAGCATTTT.